These 2 T cell receptor beta chains were all obtained from the same sample, sequenced in a study of blood T cells in healthy people across ages. The second PCR ran about 6 to 12 cycles with a sample-barcoded 5' primer and J-beta primers. TCRdb itself ran the 5' RACE reads through MiXCR, one entry per CDR3 protein. Among hundreds of thousands of distinct CDR3 sequences listed, around 50% were seen once. The sequencing sample was made of blood. The receptor set was obtained from an elderly woman in good health.

At least ten counts were recorded for this clonotype. V usage is TRBV10-3 and J usage is TRBJ2-3; D gene ambiguous. Per the germline V gene, CDR1 is ENHRY and CDR2 is SYGVKD. The CDR3 loop spans 14 amino acids. V was pared by 7 bases and J by 0 bases, with 11 bases between. The CDR3 sequence is CAITSIASTDTQYF. As DNA, the CDR3 is TGTGCCATCACGTCCATTGCTAGCACAGATACGCAGTATTTT.

The chain carries TRBV5-5 and TRBJ2-3; D unclear. CDR1 is SGHKS and CDR2 is YYEKEE in the germline V gene (reference sequence). The V gene lost 5 bases and the J gene lost 9 bases, with 13 bases spanning the gap. The length of the CDR3 is 12 residues. The CDR3 reads CASRRSIETQYF. CDR3 nucleotide sequence: TGTGCCAGCAGGCGGAGCATAGAGACGCAGTATTTT.